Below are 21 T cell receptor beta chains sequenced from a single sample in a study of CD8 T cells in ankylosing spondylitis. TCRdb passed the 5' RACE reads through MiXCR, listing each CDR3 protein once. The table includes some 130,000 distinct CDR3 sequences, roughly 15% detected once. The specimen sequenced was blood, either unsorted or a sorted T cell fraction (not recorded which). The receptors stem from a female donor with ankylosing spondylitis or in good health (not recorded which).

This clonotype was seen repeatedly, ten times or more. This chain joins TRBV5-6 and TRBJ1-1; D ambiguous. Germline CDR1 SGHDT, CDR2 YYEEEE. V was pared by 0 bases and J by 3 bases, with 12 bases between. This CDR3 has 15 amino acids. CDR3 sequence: CASSLGHGIYTEAFF. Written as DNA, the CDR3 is TGTGCCAGCAGCTTGGGGCATGGAATCTACACTGAAGCTTTCTTT.

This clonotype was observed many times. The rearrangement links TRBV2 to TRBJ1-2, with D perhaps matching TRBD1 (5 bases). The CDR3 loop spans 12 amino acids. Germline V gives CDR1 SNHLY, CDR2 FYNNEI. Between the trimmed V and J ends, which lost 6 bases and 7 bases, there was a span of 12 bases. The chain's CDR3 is CASSGPRGGYTF. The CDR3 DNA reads TGTGCCAGCAGCGGGCCAAGGGGTGGCTACACCTTC.

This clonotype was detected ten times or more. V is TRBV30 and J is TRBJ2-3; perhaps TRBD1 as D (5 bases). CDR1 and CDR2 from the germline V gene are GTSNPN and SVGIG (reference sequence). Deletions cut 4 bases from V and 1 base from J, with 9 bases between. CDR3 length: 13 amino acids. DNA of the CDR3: TGTGCCTGGAAGCCCAGGGGCACAGATACGCAGTATTTT. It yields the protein CAWKPRGTDTQYF.

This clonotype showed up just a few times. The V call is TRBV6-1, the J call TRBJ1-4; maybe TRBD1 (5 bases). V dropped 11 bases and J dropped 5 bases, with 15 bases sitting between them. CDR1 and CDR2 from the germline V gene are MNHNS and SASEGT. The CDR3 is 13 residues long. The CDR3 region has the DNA TGTGCCGCGAGGCAGGGAGTGAATGAAAAACTGTTTTTT. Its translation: CAARQGVNEKLFF.

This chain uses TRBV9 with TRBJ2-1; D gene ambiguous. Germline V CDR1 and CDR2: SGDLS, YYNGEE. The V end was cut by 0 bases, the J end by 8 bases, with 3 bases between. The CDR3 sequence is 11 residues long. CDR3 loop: CASSVGYEQFF. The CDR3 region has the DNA TGTGCCAGCAGCGTAGGGTATGAGCAGTTCTTC.

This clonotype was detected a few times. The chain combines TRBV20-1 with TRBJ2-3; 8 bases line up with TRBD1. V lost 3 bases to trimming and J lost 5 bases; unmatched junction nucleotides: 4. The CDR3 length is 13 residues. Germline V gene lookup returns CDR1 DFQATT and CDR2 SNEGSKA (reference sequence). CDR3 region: CSASSRGRDTQYF. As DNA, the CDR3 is TGCAGTGCTAGTTCCAGGGGGCGAGATACGCAGTATTTT.

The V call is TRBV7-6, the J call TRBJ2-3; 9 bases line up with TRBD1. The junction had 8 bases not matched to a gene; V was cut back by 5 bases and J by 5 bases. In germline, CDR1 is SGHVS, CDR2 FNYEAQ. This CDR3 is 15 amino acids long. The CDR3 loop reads CASSNRDRDIDTQYF. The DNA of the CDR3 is TGTGCCAGCAGCAACCGGGACAGGGACATAGATACGCAGTATTTT.

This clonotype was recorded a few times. CDR3 in DNA: TGCAGTGTACCGGGACAGGGGAGCAATCAGCCCCAGCATTTT. Its translation: CSVPGQGSNQPQHF. This sequence joins TRBV20-1 and TRBJ1-5; 10 bases line up with TRBD1. This CDR3 spans 14 amino acids. Trimming at V came to 7 bases and at J to 1 base, leaving 4 bases not matched to a gene. Germline loops: CDR1 DFQATT, CDR2 SNEGSKA (reference sequence).

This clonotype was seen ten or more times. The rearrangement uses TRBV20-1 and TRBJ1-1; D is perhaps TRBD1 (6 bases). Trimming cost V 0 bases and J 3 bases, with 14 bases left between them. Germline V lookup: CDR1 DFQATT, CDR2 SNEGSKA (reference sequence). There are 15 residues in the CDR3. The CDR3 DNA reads TGCAGTGCTAGAGATCAAGGGGGGTTTTACACTGAAGCTTTCTTT. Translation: CSARDQGGFYTEAFF.

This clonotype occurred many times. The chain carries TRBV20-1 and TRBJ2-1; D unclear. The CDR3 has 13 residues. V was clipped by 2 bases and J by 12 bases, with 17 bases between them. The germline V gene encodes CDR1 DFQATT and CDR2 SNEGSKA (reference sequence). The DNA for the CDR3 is TGCAGTGCTAGATCCCCTAACGACCTAGTGCAGTTCTTC. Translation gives CSARSPNDLVQFF.

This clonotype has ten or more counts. Here the CDR3 reads CASTASGQSYYEQYF. The CDR3 DNA reads as TGTGCCAGCACCGCGTCGGGACAGTCTTACTACGAGCAGTACTTC. This chain links TRBV6-2 or TRBV6-3 with TRBJ2-7; 7 nucleotides agree with TRBD1. V gave up 7 bases and J gave up 3 bases; unmatched junction bases: 12. The CDR3 contains 15 residues. Germline CDR1 MNHEY, CDR2 SVGEGT.

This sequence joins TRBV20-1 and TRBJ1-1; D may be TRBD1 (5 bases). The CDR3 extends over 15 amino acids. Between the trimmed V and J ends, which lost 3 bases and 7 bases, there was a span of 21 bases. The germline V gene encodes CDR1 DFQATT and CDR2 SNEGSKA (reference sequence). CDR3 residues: CSASHPGRESNEAFF. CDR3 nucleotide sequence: TGCAGTGCTAGTCATCCAGGGAGAGAAAGTAATGAAGCTTTCTTT.

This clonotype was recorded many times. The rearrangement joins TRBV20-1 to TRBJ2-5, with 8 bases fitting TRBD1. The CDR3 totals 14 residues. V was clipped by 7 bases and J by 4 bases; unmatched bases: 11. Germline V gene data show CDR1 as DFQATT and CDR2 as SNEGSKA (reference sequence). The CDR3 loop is CSGEDRGGAETQYF. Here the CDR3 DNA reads TGCAGTGGAGAAGACAGGGGAGGAGCAGAGACCCAGTACTTC.

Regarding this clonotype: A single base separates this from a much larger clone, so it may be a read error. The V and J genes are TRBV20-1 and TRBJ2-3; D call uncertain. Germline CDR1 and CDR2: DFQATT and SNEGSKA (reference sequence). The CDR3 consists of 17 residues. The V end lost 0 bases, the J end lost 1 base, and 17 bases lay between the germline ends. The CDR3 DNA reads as TGCAGTGCTAGAGATCCCCGAGGCAGGCAGGGCACAGATACGCAGTATTTT. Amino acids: CSARDPRGRQGTDTQYF.

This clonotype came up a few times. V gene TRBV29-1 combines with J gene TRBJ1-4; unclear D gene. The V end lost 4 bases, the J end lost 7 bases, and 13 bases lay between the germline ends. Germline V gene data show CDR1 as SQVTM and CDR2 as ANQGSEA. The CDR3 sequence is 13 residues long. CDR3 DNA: TGCAGCGTTGCCGCCTGGGTAGGTGAAAAACTGTTTTTT. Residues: CSVAAWVGEKLFF.

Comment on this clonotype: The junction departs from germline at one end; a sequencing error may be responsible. The CDR3 sequence: CASNLDGGGNTIYF. CDR3 sequence (DNA): TGTGCCAGCAACTTAGACGGGGGTGGAAACACCATATATTTT. The chain couples TRBV7-9 to TRBJ1-3; TRBD1 is a possible D gene (5 bases). This CDR3 region has 14 residues. Per the germline V gene, CDR1 is SEHNR and CDR2 is FQNEAQ (reference sequence).

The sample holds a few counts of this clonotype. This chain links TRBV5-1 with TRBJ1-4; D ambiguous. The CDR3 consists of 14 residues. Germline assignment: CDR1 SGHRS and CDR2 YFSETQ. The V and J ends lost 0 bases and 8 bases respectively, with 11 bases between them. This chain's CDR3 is CASSLEGYYEKLFF. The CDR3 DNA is TGCGCCAGCAGCTTGGAAGGCTATTACGAAAAACTGTTTTTT.

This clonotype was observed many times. The CDR3 nucleotides read TGCGCCAGCAGCCCAGGAGATAGCACAGATACGCAGTATTTT. Translated: CASSPGDSTDTQYF. This chain uses TRBV5-1 with TRBJ2-3; D is ambiguous. Germline V lookup: CDR1 SGHRS, CDR2 YFSETQ. This CDR3 is 14 amino acids long. The V and J ends lost 4 bases and 0 bases respectively, with 9 bases between them.

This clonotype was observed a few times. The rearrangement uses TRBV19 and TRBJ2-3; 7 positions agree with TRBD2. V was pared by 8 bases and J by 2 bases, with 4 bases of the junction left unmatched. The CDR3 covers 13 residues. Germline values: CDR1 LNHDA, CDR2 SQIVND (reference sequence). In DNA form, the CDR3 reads TGTGCCAGTCGAGCGGGAAACACAGATACGCAGTATTTT. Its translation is CASRAGNTDTQYF.

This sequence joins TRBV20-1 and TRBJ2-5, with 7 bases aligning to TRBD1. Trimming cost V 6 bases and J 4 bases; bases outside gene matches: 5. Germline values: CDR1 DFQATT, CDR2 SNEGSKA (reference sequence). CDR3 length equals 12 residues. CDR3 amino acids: CSAPDRVETQYF. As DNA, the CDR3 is TGCAGTGCCCCAGACAGGGTAGAGACCCAGTACTTC.

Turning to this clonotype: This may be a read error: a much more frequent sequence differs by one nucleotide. This CDR3 is CSARYRETTIYF. The CDR3 bases are TGCAGTGCCAGATACAGGGAAACCACCATATATTTT. V and J are TRBV20-1 and TRBJ1-3; D may be TRBD1 (6 bases). Germline-derived CDR1 and CDR2 are DFQATT and SNEGSKA (reference sequence). This CDR3 has 12 residues. Trimming pared 6 bases from V and 9 bases from J, leaving 15 bases between.